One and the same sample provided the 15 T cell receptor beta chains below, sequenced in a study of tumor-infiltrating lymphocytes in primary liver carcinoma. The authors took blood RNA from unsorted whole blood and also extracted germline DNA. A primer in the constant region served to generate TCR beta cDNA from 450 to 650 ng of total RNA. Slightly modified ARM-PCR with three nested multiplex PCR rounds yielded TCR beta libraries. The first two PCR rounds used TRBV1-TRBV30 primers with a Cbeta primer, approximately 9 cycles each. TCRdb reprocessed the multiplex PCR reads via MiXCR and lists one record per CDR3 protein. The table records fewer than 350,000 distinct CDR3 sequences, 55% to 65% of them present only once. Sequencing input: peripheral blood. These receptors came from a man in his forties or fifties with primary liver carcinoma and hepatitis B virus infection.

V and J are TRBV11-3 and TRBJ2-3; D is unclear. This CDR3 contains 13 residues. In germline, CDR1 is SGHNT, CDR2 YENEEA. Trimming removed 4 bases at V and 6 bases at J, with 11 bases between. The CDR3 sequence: CASSWNMADTQYF. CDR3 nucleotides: TGTGCCAGCAGCTGGAACATGGCGGATACGCAGTATTTT.

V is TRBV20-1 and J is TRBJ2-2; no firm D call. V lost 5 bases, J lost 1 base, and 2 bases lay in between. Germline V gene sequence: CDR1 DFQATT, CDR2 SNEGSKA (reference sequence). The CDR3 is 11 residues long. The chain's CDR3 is CSARNTGELFF. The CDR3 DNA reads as TGCAGTGCTCGGAACACCGGGGAGCTGTTTTTT.

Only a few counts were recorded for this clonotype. The CDR3 bases are TGTGCCAGCAGTAGTTACCGGGAGCTAGACCCGTTCTTC. As protein: CASSSYRELDPFF. The chain employs TRBV11-1 and TRBJ2-1; TRBD2 might be the D (6 bases). Germline assignment: CDR1 SGHAT and CDR2 FQDESV (reference sequence). The CDR3 consists of 13 residues. Trimming cost V 6 bases and J 15 bases, with 21 bases left between them.

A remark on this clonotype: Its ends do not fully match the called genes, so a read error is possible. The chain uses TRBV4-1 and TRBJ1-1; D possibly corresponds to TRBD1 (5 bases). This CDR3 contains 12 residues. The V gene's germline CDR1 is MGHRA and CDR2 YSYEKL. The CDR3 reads CASRQGTTEAFF. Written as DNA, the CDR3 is TGCGCCAGCAGACAAGGGACGACTGAAGCTTTCTTT.

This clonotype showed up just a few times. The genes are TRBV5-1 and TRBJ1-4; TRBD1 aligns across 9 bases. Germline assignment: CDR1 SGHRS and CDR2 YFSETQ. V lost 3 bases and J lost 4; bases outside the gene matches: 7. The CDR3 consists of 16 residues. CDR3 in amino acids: CASSSQGAQDNEKLFF. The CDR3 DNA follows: TGCGCCAGCAGCTCACAGGGGGCGCAGGATAATGAAAAACTGTTTTTT.

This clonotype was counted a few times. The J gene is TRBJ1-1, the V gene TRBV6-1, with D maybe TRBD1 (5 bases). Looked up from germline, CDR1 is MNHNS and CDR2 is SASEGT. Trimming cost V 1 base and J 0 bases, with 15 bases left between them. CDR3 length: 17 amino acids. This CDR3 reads CASSEDGRAYMNTEAFF. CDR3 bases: TGTGCCAGCAGTGAAGATGGCAGGGCGTACATGAACACTGAAGCTTTCTTT.

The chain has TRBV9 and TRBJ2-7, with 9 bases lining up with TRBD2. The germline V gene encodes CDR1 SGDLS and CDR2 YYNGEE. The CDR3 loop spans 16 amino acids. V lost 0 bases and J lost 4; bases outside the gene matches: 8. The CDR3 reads CASSVGLREGLYEQYF. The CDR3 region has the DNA TGTGCCAGCAGCGTAGGGCTGCGGGAGGGCCTTTACGAGCAGTACTTC. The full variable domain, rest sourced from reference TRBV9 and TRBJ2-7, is DSGVTQTPKHLITATGQRVTLRCSPRSGDLSVYWYQQSLDQGLQFLIQYYNGEERAKGNILERFSAQQFPDLHSELNLSSLELGDSALYFCASSVGLREGLYEQYFGPGTRLTVT.

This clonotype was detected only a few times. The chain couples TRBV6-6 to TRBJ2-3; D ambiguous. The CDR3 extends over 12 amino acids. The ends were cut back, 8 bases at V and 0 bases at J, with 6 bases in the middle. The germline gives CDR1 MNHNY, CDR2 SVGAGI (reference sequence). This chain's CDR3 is CASAISTDTQYF. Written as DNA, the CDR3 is TGTGCCAGCGCAATCAGCACAGATACGCAGTATTTT.

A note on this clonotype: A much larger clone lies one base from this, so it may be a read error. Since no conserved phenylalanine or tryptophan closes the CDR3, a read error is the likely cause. CDR3 loop: CAISESGLAGVSDTQYL. Here the CDR3 DNA reads TGTGCCATCAGTGAGTCCGGTCTAGCGGGAGTTTCAGATACGCAGTATCTT. The chain carries TRBV10-3 and TRBJ2-3, with 10 bases fitting TRBD2. The CDR3 covers 17 residues. Germline V CDR1 and CDR2: ENHRY, SYGVKD. The junction had 7 bases not matched to a gene; V was cut back by 0 bases and J by 4 bases.

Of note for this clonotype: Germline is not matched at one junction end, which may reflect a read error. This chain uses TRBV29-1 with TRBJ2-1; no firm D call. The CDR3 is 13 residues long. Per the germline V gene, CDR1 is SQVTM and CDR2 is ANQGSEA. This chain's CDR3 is CNVDKGSPNEQFF. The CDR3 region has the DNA TGCAACGTTGATAAGGGATCGCCCAATGAGCAGTTCTTC.

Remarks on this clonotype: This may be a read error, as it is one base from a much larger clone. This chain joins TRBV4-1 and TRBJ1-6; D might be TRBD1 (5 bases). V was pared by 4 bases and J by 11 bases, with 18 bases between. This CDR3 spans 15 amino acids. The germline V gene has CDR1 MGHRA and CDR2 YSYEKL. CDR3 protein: CASSRILGDATPLHF. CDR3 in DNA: TGCGCCAGCAGCCGCATCTTGGGGGACGCTACACCCCTCCACTTT.

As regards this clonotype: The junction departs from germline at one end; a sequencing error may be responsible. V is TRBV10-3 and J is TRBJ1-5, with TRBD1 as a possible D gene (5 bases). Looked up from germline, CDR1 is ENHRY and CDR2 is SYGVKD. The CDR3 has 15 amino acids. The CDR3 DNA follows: TGTGCCATCAGTGAGTCGAGGGGAGGTGGTCAGCTCCAGCATTTT. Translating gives CAISESRGGGQLQHF.

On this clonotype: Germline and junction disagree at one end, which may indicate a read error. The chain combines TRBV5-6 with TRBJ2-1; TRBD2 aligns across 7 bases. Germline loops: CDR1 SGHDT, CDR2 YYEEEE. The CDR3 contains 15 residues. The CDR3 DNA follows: TGTGCCAGTAGCTTGGCGGGAGTAGCCTACAATGAGCAGTTCTTC. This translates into CASSLAGVAYNEQFF.

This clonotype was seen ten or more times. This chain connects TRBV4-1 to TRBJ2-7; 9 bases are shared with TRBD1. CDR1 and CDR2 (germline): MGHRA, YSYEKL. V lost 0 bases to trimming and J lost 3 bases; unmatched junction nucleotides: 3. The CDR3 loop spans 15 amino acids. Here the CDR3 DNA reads TGCGCCAGCAGCCAAGAAACAGGGGGCGGCTACGAGCAGTACTTC. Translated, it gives CASSQETGGGYEQYF.

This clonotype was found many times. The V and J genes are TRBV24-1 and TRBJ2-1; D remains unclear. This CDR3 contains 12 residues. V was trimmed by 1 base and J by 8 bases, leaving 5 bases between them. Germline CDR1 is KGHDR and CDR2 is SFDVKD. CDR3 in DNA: TGTGCCACCAGTGATTTTGCGGATGAGCAGTTCTTC. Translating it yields CATSDFADEQFF.